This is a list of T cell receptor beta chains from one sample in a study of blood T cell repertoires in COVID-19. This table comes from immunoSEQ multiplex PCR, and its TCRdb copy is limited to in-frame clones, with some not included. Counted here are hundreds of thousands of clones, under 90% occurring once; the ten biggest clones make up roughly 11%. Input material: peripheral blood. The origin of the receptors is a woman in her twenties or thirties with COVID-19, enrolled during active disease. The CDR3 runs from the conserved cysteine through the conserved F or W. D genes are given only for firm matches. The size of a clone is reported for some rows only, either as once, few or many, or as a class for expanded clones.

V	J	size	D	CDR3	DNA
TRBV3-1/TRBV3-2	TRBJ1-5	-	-	CASSQTLGTASNQPQHF	TGTGCCAGCAGCCAAACACTGGGGACTGCCAGCAATCAGCCCCAGCATTTT
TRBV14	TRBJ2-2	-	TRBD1	CASSLWDRVAGELFF	TGTGCCAGCAGCCTATGGGACAGGGTGGCCGGGGAGCTGTTTTTT
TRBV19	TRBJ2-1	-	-	CASSLFMRRPEGQFF	TGTGCCAGTAGTCTTTTTATGCGGAGACCAGAAGGGCAGTTCTTC
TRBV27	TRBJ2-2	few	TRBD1	CASSQHGTGVNTGELFF	TGTGCCAGCAGTCAACACGGGACAGGTGTGAACACCGGGGAGCTGTTTTTT
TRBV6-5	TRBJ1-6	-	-	CASNPTGSNSPLHF	TGTGCCAGCAACCCTACAGGGAGTAATTCACCCCTCCACTTT
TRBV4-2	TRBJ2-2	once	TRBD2	CASSPLREGTGELFF	TGTGCCAGCAGCCCCTTGAGGGAGGGCACCGGGGAGCTGTTTTTT
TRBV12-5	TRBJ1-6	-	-	CASGLAFNSPLHF	TGTGCTAGTGGTTTGGCCTTTAATTCACCCCTCCACTTT
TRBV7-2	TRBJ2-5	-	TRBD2	CASSFSRGGETQYF	TGTGCCAGCAGCTTTAGCCGGGGGGGGGAGACCCAGTACTTC
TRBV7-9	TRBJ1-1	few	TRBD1	CASSSTGGITEAFF	TGTGCCAGCAGCTCTACAGGGGGCATCACTGAAGCTTTCTTT
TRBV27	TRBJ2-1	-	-	CASSLGLANEQFF	TGTGCCAGCAGTTTAGGACTGGCCAACGAGCAGTTCTTC
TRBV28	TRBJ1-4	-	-	CASSPTLTTPRKLFF	TGTGCCAGCAGTCCAACCCTAACAACTCCCAGGAAACTGTTTTTT
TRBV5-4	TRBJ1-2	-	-	CASSPTEFYGYTF	TGTGCCAGCAGCCCGACAGAGTTCTATGGCTACACCTTC
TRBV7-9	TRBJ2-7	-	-	CASSTFETKAYEQYF	TGTGCCAGCAGCACCTTTGAGACAAAAGCCTACGAGCAGTACTTC
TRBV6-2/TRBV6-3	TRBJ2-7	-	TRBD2	CASSTPGTSGGEIYYEQYF	TGTGCCAGCAGTACTCCCGGGACTAGCGGGGGGGAAATATACTACGAGCAGTACTTC
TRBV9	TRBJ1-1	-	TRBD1	CASSVGDRVSTEAFF	TGTGCCAGCAGCGTAGGGGACAGGGTTTCGACTGAAGCTTTCTTT
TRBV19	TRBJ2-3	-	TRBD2	CASSMVAGGADTQYF	TGTGCCAGTAGTATGGTAGCGGGGGGCGCAGATACGCAGTATTTT
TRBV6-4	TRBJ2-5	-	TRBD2	CASSAGTIQETQYF	TGTGCCAGCAGTGCCGGGACTATCCAAGAGACCCAGTACTTC
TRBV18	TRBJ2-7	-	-	CASSPPGHYEQYF	TGTGCCAGCTCACCACCGGGCCACTACGAGCAGTACTTC
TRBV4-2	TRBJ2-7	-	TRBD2	CASSQDVASGGEQYF	TGTGCCAGCAGCCAAGATGTGGCTAGCGGGGGAGAGCAGTACTTC
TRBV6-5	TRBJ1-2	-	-	CASSPLGSAGGYTF	TGTGCCAGCAGTCCCTTGGGCTCCGCGGGGGGCTACACCTTC
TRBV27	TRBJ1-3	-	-	CASSPPREPTAGSGNTIYF	TGTGCCAGCAGTCCACCTCGGGAGCCGACGGCGGGCTCTGGAAACACCATATATTTT
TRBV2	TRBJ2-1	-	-	CASSGTPGGEQFF	TGTGCCAGCAGCGGGACTCCTGGGGGTGAGCAGTTCTTC
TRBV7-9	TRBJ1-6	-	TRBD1	CASSFRGRDSPLHF	TGTGCCAGCAGCTTTAGGGGGCGAGATTCACCCCTCCACTTT
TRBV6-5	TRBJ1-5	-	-	CASSPRRVGQPQHF	TGTGCCAGCAGTCCCCGGCGGGTAGGTCAGCCCCAGCATTTT
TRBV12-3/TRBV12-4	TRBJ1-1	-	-	CASLNISGTEAFF	TGTGCCAGCCTAAACATATCGGGCACTGAAGCTTTCTTT
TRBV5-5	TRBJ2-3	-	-	CASSWDSNTDTQYF	TGTGCCAGCAGCTGGGACTCCAACACAGATACGCAGTATTTT
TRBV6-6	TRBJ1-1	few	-	CASSLERRGNTEAFF	TGTGCCAGCAGTCTCGAGAGGAGGGGAAACACTGAAGCTTTCTTT
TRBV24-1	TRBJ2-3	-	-	CATSDPLRTDTQYF	TGTGCCACCAGTGACCCCCTCCGCACAGATACGCAGTATTTT
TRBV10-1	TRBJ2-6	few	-	CASSASRGSGANVLTF	TGCGCCAGCAGTGCGTCCCGGGGCTCTGGGGCCAACGTCCTGACTTTC
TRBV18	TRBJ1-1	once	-	CASSPDREEAFF	TGTGCCAGCTCACCAGATCGCGAAGAAGCTTTCTTT
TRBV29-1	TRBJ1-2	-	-	CSVETTGSQNYGYTF	TGCAGCGTTGAAACGACGGGGAGCCAAAACTATGGCTACACCTTC
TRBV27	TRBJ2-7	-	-	CASRRQGSVYEQYF	TGTGCCAGCAGGCGGCAGGGGTCCGTATACGAGCAGTACTTC
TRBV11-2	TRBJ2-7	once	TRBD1	CASSLARDRFYEQYF	TGTGCCAGCAGCTTAGCCCGGGACAGATTCTACGAGCAGTACTTC
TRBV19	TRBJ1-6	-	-	CASSEFRDIFSPLHF	TGTGCCAGTAGTGAATTCCGGGACATTTTTTCACCCCTCCACTTT
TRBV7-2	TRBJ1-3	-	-	CASSFRIPGFSSGNTIYF	TGTGCCAGCAGCTTTCGGATTCCAGGCTTTAGCTCTGGAAACACCATATATTTT
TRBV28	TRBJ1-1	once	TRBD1	CATNYRGFEAFF	TGTGCCACCAACTACAGGGGCTTTGAAGCTTTCTTT
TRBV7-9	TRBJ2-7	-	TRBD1	CASSSLYRGSSYEQYF	TGTGCCAGCAGCTCACTCTACAGGGGGAGCTCCTACGAGCAGTACTTC
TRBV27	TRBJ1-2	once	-	CASSRAAGFEGYTF	TGTGCCAGCAGTCGAGCCGCGGGGTTCGAGGGCTACACCTTC
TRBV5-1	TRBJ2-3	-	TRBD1	CASWTGPLGTDTQYF	TGCGCCAGTTGGACAGGGCCCCTGGGCACAGATACGCAGTATTTT
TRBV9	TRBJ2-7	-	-	CASTVGGPSYEQYF	TGTGCCAGCACCGTAGGGGGGCCCTCCTACGAGCAGTACTTC
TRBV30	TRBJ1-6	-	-	CAWSGESSYNSPLHF	TGTGCCTGGAGTGGTGAGAGCTCCTATAATTCACCCCTCCACTTT
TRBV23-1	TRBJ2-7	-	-	CASSQFIPPGTFDEQYF	TGCGCCAGCAGTCAATTCATACCCCCCGGGACTTTTGACGAGCAGTACTTC
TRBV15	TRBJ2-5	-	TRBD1	CATSSRTGGRETQYF	TGTGCCACCAGCTCACGGACAGGGGGCCGAGAGACCCAGTACTTC
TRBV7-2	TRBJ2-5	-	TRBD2	CASSLVRLAETQYF	TGTGCCAGCAGCTTAGTCCGACTAGCGGAGACCCAGTACTTC
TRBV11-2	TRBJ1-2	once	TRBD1	CASGGGKNYGYTF	TGTGCCAGCGGAGGGGGCAAAAACTATGGCTACACCTTC
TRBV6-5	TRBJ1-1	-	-	CASSRVLVGNTEAFF	TGTGCCAGCAGCAGGGTCTTGGTTGGGAACACTGAAGCTTTCTTT
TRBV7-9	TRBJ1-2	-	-	CASQGLDYGYTF	TGTGCCAGCCAGGGTCTAGACTATGGCTACACCTTC
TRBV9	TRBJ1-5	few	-	CASSPGVQGSNQPQHF	TGTGCCAGCAGCCCCGGGGTACAGGGTAGCAATCAGCCCCAGCATTTT
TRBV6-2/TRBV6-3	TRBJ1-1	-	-	CASSYRPGRTEAFF	TGTGCCAGCAGTTATAGACCAGGGCGCACTGAAGCTTTCTTT
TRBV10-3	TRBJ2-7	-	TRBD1	CAITDPGGYEQYF	TGTGCCATCACCGACCCAGGGGGCTACGAGCAGTACTTC
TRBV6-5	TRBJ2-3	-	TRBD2	CASRGRGGLNTQYF	TGTGCCAGCAGAGGGCGGGGGGGCCTAAATACGCAGTATTTT
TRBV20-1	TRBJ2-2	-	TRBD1	CSASSGGNTGELFF	TGCAGTGCTAGTTCAGGGGGAAACACCGGGGAGCTGTTTTTT
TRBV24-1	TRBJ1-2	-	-	CATSSRDRYGYTF	TGTGCCACCAGTTCCCGAGACAGATATGGCTACACCTTC
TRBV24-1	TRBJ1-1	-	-	CATSDLRRGSETEAFF	TGTGCCACCAGTGACTTAAGAAGGGGTAGTGAGACTGAAGCTTTCTTT